This section outlines one T cell receptor (beta chain) sequence together with its context. What it binds is unknown. From the 120-subject validation cohort, which was separate from the roughly 670-subject first cohort, the donors were drawn. Repertoires were generated with immunoSEQ multiplex PCR, while TCRdb's copy carries only in-frame clones and drops some. The sample shows 130,000 to 150,000 clones, about 83% of them seen only once. Trimming stripped 10 bases from V and 3 bases from J, with 17 bases between. This CDR3 has 14 residues. The germline CDR1 and CDR2 sequences are SGDLS and YYNGEE. This sample stems from a study of cytomegalovirus exposure and HLA in healthy donors. Regarding the study as a whole: A few CMV-associated chains were confirmed in vitro to be specific for CMV antigens.

The gene calls are TRBV9 and TRBJ1-5, with no clear D. The sequenced material came from PBMCs. The sequence came from a young woman in good health and CMV-seronegative. The CDR3 loop reads CAGERENDNQPQHF. CDR3 DNA sequence: TGTGCCGGTGAGCGGGAAAATGACAATCAGCCCCAGCATTTT.